The present T cell receptor beta chain was sequenced within a study of blood T cell repertoires in COVID-19. For the study at large: Collection of acute and convalescent COVID-19 samples took place in the United States, Italy and Spain. From T cells, B-cell-depleted T cells, or PBMCs came the material, which was cDNA or gDNA.

Looked up from germline, CDR1 is SNHLY and CDR2 is FYNNEI. Trimming took off 9 bases at V and 5 bases at J, with 16 bases between the two ends. This CDR3 is built from 13 residues. Study processing details: Estimates of nucleated cell counts were drawn from the amplification of reference gene primers. Sequencing was performed with immunoSEQ multiplex PCR; in TCRdb, only in-frame clones are kept and a portion is missing. V, J and clone size are those of that table, while D and trimming were read from the DNA. The sample records 250,000 to 300,000 clones, roughly 90% being singletons. The clonotype originates from a woman between 50 and 59 years old who had recovered from COVID-19. Sequences were obtained from peripheral blood. The chain recombines TRBV2 with TRBJ1-1; possible D gene TRBD1, 5 bases. CDR3 protein: CASGGSGLTEAFF. The CDR3 bases are TGTGCCAGTGGGGGGTCCGGCTTAACTGAAGCTTTCTTT.